This TCR beta chain was obtained from a study of blood T cell repertoires in COVID-19. Whole-study context: Sites across the United States, Italy and Spain contributed samples from acute and convalescent COVID-19.

In the original processing: Scientists estimated how many nucleated cells there were by amplifying reference gene primers. The repertoire was sequenced with immunoSEQ multiplex PCR; TCRdb's copy has only in-frame clones and lacks some. The DNA was the basis for D and trimming; V, J and clone size are from that table. The sample lists about 150,000 clones; more than 75% were seen once. Germline CDR1 and CDR2: SNHLY and FYNNEI. Trimming took off 4 bases at V and 5 bases at J, with 14 bases between the two ends. The CDR3 spans 14 residues. Sequenced material: peripheral blood. The TCR comes from a man aged 55 to 70 with acute or convalescent COVID-19. The V and J genes are TRBV2 and TRBJ2-5, with D perhaps TRBD2 (5 bases). In DNA, the CDR3 is TGTGCCAGCAGTGTGGAGTGGGAGATTGAGACCCAGTACTTC. Amino acids: CASSVEWEIETQYF.